This T cell receptor (beta chain) was found in a study of cytomegalovirus exposure and HLA in healthy donors. Overall study context: Of the donors genotyped, some 400 in all, 80% to 85% fell in the Caucasian-associated ancestry cluster. Study-level points and caveats: Some segments of the V type, notably TRBV6-2 and TRBV6-3, were excluded as indistinguishable. A previous analysis found most TCR beta V segments productive roughly 90% or roughly 30% of the time.

This donor lacks a recorded CMV serostatus. V was pared by 5 bases and J by 9 bases, with 10 bases of the junction left unmatched. This CDR3 region has 13 residues. CDR1 SGHTA and CDR2 FQGNSA come from the germline V gene. With regard to this clone: Its antigen is unidentified.

PCR amplification relied on 60 Vbeta primers (plus 13 Jbeta primers). Using immunoSEQ multiplex PCR, the repertoire was profiled, and TCRdb retains in-frame clones only, with some absent. Of roughly 120,000 clones detected, under 85% appear once; the ten largest clones hold roughly 4%. V usage is TRBV7-2 and J usage is TRBJ2-7, with TRBD1 matching over 7 bases. This clonotype originated in a human donor in good health. Material for sequencing was PBMCs. CDR3 bases: TGTGCCAGCAGCCCTCGACAGGGCGCGGGGCAGTACTTC. Translated, it gives CASSPRQGAGQYF.